One and the same sample provided the 10 T cell receptor beta chains below, sequenced in a study of vaccination effects on CD4 cells after COVID-19. Scientists isolated CD4+ T cells after a roughly ten-day culture period ended. Each participant received a vaccine that was either BNT162b2 or mRNA-1273, given as two doses. Assay used: immunoSEQ multiplex PCR; TCRdb lists only in-frame clones, some missing. In the table there are 40,000 to 50,000 clones, 55% to 85% of which are singletons. Antigen specificity for these receptors is unknown. The source was CD4+ T cells from PBMCs cultured without peptide, collected after COVID-19 vaccination. The receptor source for this set is a human donor who received a COVID-19 vaccine.

The chain employs TRBV28 and TRBJ2-7; 10 bases are shared with TRBD1. CDR3 size: 14 residues. V trimming: 6 bases; J trimming: 3 bases; junction bases outside the gene matches: 5. Per germline, CDR1 MDHEN and CDR2 SYDVKM. DNA of the CDR3: TGTGCCAGCAGCTTGACAGGGGGCAACTACGAGCAGTACTTC. This codes for CASSLTGGNYEQYF.

The chain couples TRBV5-4 to TRBJ2-1; 9 bases agree with TRBD2. Germline CDR1 reads SGHNT; CDR2 reads YYREEE (reference sequence). Unmatched junction bases numbered 6, after V lost 4 bases and J lost 10 bases. This CDR3 is built from 13 residues. CDR3 in amino acids: CASSGGLANEQFF. The CDR3 nucleotides are TGTGCCAGCAGCGGGGGACTAGCCAACGAGCAGTTCTTC.

The chain couples TRBV19 to TRBJ2-1; D is perhaps TRBD2 (5 bases). This CDR3 has 14 residues. Germline lookup yields CDR1 LNHDA and CDR2 SQIVND (reference sequence). V lost 10 bases and J 0 bases, leaving 13 bases between the germline ends. The CDR3 reads CATQRTDSYNEQFF. DNA of the CDR3: TGTGCCACCCAGAGGACTGACTCCTACAATGAGCAGTTCTTC.

The gene calls are TRBV20-1 and TRBJ2-5; D gene ambiguous. This CDR3 spans 10 amino acids. Germline lookup yields CDR1 DFQATT and CDR2 SNEGSKA (reference sequence). V was pared by 4 bases and J by 4 bases, with 4 bases between. CDR3 coding DNA: TGCAGTGCTACACGAGAGACCCAGTACTTC. Amino acid sequence: CSATRETQYF.

The chain couples TRBV5-4 to TRBJ2-7, with TRBD2 matching over 14 bases. The germline V gene encodes CDR1 SGHNT and CDR2 YYREEE (reference sequence). J was trimmed by 4 bases and V by 3 bases; bases with no gene match: 3. The CDR3 runs to 15 residues. CDR3 protein: CASSSGLAGGYEQYF. The CDR3 region has the DNA TGTGCCAGCAGCTCCGGACTAGCGGGAGGATACGAGCAGTACTTC. The full variable domain, with the rest looked up from reference TRBV5-4 and TRBJ2-7, is ETGVTQSPTHLIKTRGQQVTLRCSSQSGHNTVSWYQQALGQGPQFIFQYYREEENGRGNFPPRFSGLQFPNYSSELNVNALELDDSALYLCASSSGLAGGYEQYFGPGTRLTVT.

This chain uses TRBV5-1 with TRBJ2-3, with 10 bases lining up with TRBD1. Germline CDR1 is SGHRS and CDR2 is YFSETQ. The CDR3 runs to 14 residues. Trimming at V came to 2 bases and at J to 5 bases, leaving 2 bases not matched to a gene. The CDR3: CASSFGQGGDTQYF. In DNA, the CDR3 is TGCGCCAGCAGCTTCGGACAGGGGGGAGATACGCAGTATTTT.

The chain has TRBV29-1 and TRBJ1-1; 9 nucleotides line up with TRBD1. CDR1 is SQVTM, CDR2 ANQGSEA, per germline. The CDR3 is made up of 13 amino acids. The CDR3: CIASTGGYTEAFF. The CDR3 region has the DNA TGCATCGCATCTACAGGGGGCTACACTGAAGCTTTCTTT.

The chain joins TRBV11-2 to TRBJ2-7, with D possibly matching TRBD1 (7 bases). The V gene lost 5 bases and the J gene lost 3 bases, with 14 bases spanning the gap. Germline CDR1 and CDR2: SGHAT and FQNNGV. The CDR3 loop spans 14 amino acids. This CDR3 reads CASSRRGQSYEQYF. CDR3 nucleotides: TGTGCCAGCAGCAGGAGGGGACAGAGCTACGAGCAGTACTTC. Full variable domain (outside the CDR3, taken from reference TRBV11-2 and TRBJ2-7): EAGVAQSPRYKIIEKRQSVAFWCNPISGHATLYWYQQILGQGPKLLIQFQNNGVVDDSQLPKDRFSAERLKGVDSTLKIQPAKLEDSAVYLCASSRRGQSYEQYFGPGTRLTVT.

This clone was recorded a few times. This chain uses TRBV10-1 with TRBJ2-2; 7 nucleotides line up with TRBD2. The length of the CDR3 is 12 residues. Germline V gene lookup returns CDR1 WNHNN and CDR2 SYGVQD (reference sequence). The V and J ends lost 9 bases and 7 bases, in that order; junction bases with no gene match: 5. Here the CDR3 reads CARRLAFGELFF. The CDR3 DNA follows: TGCGCCAGGAGACTAGCTTTCGGGGAGCTGTTTTTT.

J is TRBJ1-4 and V is TRBV5-1, with a tentative D call TRBD1 (5 bases). The germline CDR1 and CDR2 sequences are SGHRS and YFSETQ. V lost 3 bases and J 7 bases, leaving 13 bases between the germline ends. The CDR3 runs to 14 residues. This CDR3 is CASSSGTGSEKLFF. CDR3 DNA sequence: TGCGCCAGCAGCTCCGGGACGGGGAGTGAAAAACTGTTTTTT.